The clone carrying this TCR beta chain was counted a single time. The sample comes from a study of blood T cell repertoires in COVID-19. Study context: Donors in the United States, Italy and Spain gave samples during acute or convalescent COVID-19. T cells, B-cell-depleted T cells, or PBMCs provided the cDNA or gDNA that served as material.

The length of the CDR3 is 12 residues. CDR1 SQVTM and CDR2 ANQGSEA come from the germline V gene. V was shortened by 7 bases and J by 0 bases, with 7 bases between the two germline ends. In the original processing: For nucleated cells, counts were estimated from reference gene primer amplification. Profiling relied on immunoSEQ multiplex PCR, and the TCRdb table lists in-frame clones only, not all of them. That table furnishes V, J and clone size, whereas the DNA furnished D and trimming. The sample records roughly 140,000 clones, roughly nine tenths being singletons. The rearrangement joins TRBV29-1 to TRBJ2-1, with D possibly TRBD2 on 5 matching bases. The sample taken for sequencing was peripheral blood. This clonotype was obtained from a woman between 70 and 85 years old with acute or convalescent COVID-19. The chain's CDR3 is CSARGSYNEQFF. The CDR3 nucleotides read TGCAGCGCCCGGGGCTCCTACAATGAGCAGTTCTTC.